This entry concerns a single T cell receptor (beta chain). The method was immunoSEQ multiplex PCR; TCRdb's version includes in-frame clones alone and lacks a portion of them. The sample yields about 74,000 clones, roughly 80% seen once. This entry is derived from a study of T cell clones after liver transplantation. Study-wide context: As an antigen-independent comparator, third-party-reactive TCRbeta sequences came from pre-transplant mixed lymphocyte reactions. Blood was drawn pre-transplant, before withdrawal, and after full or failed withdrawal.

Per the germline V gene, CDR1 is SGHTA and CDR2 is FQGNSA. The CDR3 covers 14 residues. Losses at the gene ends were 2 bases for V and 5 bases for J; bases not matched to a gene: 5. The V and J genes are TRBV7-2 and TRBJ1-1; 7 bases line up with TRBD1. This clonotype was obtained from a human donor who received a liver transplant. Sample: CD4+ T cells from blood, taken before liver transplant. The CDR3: CASSLYQGETEAFF. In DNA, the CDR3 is TGTGCCAGCAGCTTATACCAGGGGGAGACTGAAGCTTTCTTT.